These T cell receptor beta chains were read from a single sample in a study of T cells in Graves' hyperthyroidism and ophthalmopathy. TCRdb analysed the multiplex PCR reads with MiXCR anew, one entry per CDR3 protein. Among about 350,000 distinct CDR3 sequences listed, roughly 15% were seen once. The sequenced sample was blood. These receptors were obtained from a woman in her thirties or forties with Graves' ophthalmopathy. The CDR3 runs from the conserved cysteine through the conserved F or W. The D gene is left open where the match is weak. Some rows have no size entry. The others give once, few or many, or a class for an expanded clone.

abundance: -
j_gene: TRBJ1-3
d_gene: -
len: 14
v_gene: TRBV10-3
CDR3nt: TGTGCCATTCGGACGGCCGTTTCTGGAAACACCATATATTTT
CDR3aa: CAIRTAVSGNTIYF

abundance: many
j_gene: TRBJ2-7
d_gene: -
len: 16
v_gene: TRBV27
CDR3nt: TGTGCCAGCAGTCGAACGGGGACGGCGAGCTCCTACGAGCAGTACTTC
CDR3aa: CASSRTGTASSYEQYF

abundance: -
j_gene: TRBJ2-5
d_gene: -
len: 17
v_gene: TRBV5-5
CDR3nt: TGTGCCAGCAGCTTAGGTTTCCCAGGTCCGCGCCAAGAGACCCAGTACTTC
CDR3aa: CASSLGFPGPRQETQYF

abundance: many
j_gene: TRBJ2-7
d_gene: TRBD1
len: 17
v_gene: TRBV24-1
CDR3nt: TGTGCCACCAGTGATACCGGACAGGGTATGTTATCCAACGAGCAGTACTTC
CDR3aa: CATSDTGQGMLSNEQYF

abundance: many
j_gene: TRBJ2-2
d_gene: TRBD1
len: 16
v_gene: TRBV24-1
CDR3nt: TGTGCCACCAGTGACCCCAGGGGGCGCGGGACCGGGGAGCTGTTTTTT
CDR3aa: CATSDPRGRGTGELFF

abundance: -
j_gene: TRBJ2-1
d_gene: -
len: 13
v_gene: TRBV5-1
CDR3nt: TGCGCCAGCAGTGGACCTTGGGGCAATGAGCAGTTCTTC
CDR3aa: CASSGPWGNEQFF

abundance: many
j_gene: TRBJ1-2
d_gene: TRBD1
len: 14
v_gene: TRBV6-5
CDR3nt: TGTGCCAGCAGTCTTCTCAGGGGGACCTATGGCTACACCTTC
CDR3aa: CASSLLRGTYGYTF

abundance: many
j_gene: TRBJ2-3
d_gene: TRBD1
len: 13
v_gene: TRBV10-3
CDR3nt: TGTGCCATCATGAGAGGGGGCGAAGATACGCAGTATTTT
CDR3aa: CAIMRGGEDTQYF

abundance: few
j_gene: TRBJ1-4
d_gene: -
len: 14
v_gene: TRBV4-1
CDR3nt: TGCGCCAGCAGCCAGCCACCAACTAATGAAAAACTGTTTTTT
CDR3aa: CASSQPPTNEKLFF

abundance: few
j_gene: TRBJ1-5
d_gene: TRBD1
len: 14
v_gene: TRBV30
CDR3nt: TGTGCCTGGAAACAGACAGGGGGGAATCAGCCCCAGCATTTT
CDR3aa: CAWKQTGGNQPQHF

abundance: few
j_gene: TRBJ2-3
d_gene: TRBD2
len: 19
v_gene: TRBV7-2
CDR3nt: TGTGCCAGCAGCTTAGAAGGGCCTAGCGGGTTCCTCGTCACAGATACGCAGTATTTT
CDR3aa: CASSLEGPSGFLVTDTQYF

abundance: -
j_gene: TRBJ2-1
d_gene: -
len: 15
v_gene: TRBV5-1
CDR3nt: TGCGCCAGCAGCTTGGAGGCGGGATCCTTGCATGAGCAGTTCTTC
CDR3aa: CASSLEAGSLHEQFF

abundance: few
j_gene: TRBJ1-1
d_gene: -
len: 15
v_gene: TRBV20-1
CDR3nt: TGCAGTGCTAGGGATATAGCGGCCGCGGGCACTGAAGCTTTCTTT
CDR3aa: CSARDIAAAGTEAFF

abundance: -
j_gene: TRBJ1-1
d_gene: -
len: 15
v_gene: TRBV18
CDR3nt: TGTGCCAGCTCACAACTCCGCAGGGAGGGCACTGAAGCTTTCTTT
CDR3aa: CASSQLRREGTEAFF

abundance: few
j_gene: TRBJ1-6
d_gene: -
len: 14
v_gene: TRBV5-5
CDR3nt: TGTGCCAGCAGCTTGGATCGGGAAGGTTCACCCCTCCACTTT
CDR3aa: CASSLDREGSPLHF

abundance: few
j_gene: TRBJ2-5
d_gene: TRBD1
len: 14
v_gene: TRBV3-1
CDR3nt: TGTGCCAGCAGCCCGGGACAGATCCAAGAGACCCAGTACTTC
CDR3aa: CASSPGQIQETQYF

abundance: many
j_gene: TRBJ1-3
d_gene: -
len: 14
v_gene: TRBV7-9
CDR3nt: TGTGCCAGCAGCTCTGATTACTCTGGAAACACCATATATTTT
CDR3aa: CASSSDYSGNTIYF

abundance: -
j_gene: TRBJ2-7
d_gene: -
len: 14
v_gene: TRBV5-6
CDR3nt: TGTGCCAGCAGCTTGGGGGGCTCCGCCTACGAGCAGTACTTC
CDR3aa: CASSLGGSAYEQYF

abundance: -
j_gene: TRBJ1-5
d_gene: TRBD1
len: 15
v_gene: TRBV6-2/TRBV6-3
CDR3nt: TGTGCCAGCAGTCCCCCGACAGGGGAGGGTCAGCCCCAGCATTTT
CDR3aa: CASSPPTGEGQPQHF

abundance: many
j_gene: TRBJ1-2
d_gene: -
len: 12
v_gene: TRBV6-1
CDR3nt: TGTGCCAGCAGCCGGGACTACTATGGCTACACCTTC
CDR3aa: CASSRDYYGYTF

abundance: -
j_gene: TRBJ2-1
d_gene: -
len: 12
v_gene: TRBV30
CDR3nt: TGTGCCTGGAGGGCTTATCCGGTAGGGCAGTTCTTC
CDR3aa: CAWRAYPVGQFF

abundance: many
j_gene: TRBJ2-1
d_gene: -
len: 17
v_gene: TRBV9
CDR3nt: TGTGCCAGCAGCGTAGCTCGCGAAGGACCCCCCCACAATGAGCAGTTCTTC
CDR3aa: CASSVAREGPPHNEQFF

abundance: few
j_gene: TRBJ1-3
d_gene: -
len: 13
v_gene: TRBV6-1
CDR3nt: TGTGCCAGCAGTACCTCGGCAGGAAACACCATATATTTT
CDR3aa: CASSTSAGNTIYF

abundance: few
j_gene: TRBJ1-1
d_gene: -
len: 14
v_gene: TRBV11-3
CDR3nt: TGTGCCAGCAGCTCGGGAATATTGAACACTGAAGCTTTCTTT
CDR3aa: CASSSGILNTEAFF

abundance: -
j_gene: TRBJ2-7
d_gene: TRBD2
len: 19
v_gene: TRBV20-1
CDR3nt: TGCAGTGCTAGAGATAAACGGGCGGGCGGACTAGCGGATTACTACGAGCAGTACTTC
CDR3aa: CSARDKRAGGLADYYEQYF

abundance: many
j_gene: TRBJ1-5
d_gene: TRBD1
len: 15
v_gene: TRBV28
CDR3nt: TGTGCCAGCAGTACCCGGACAGGTTACAATCAGCCCCAGCATTTT
CDR3aa: CASSTRTGYNQPQHF

abundance: -
j_gene: TRBJ1-2
d_gene: TRBD1
len: 14
v_gene: TRBV19
CDR3nt: TGTGCCAGTAAAACAGGGGGTAGGAACTATGGCTACACCTTC
CDR3aa: CASKTGGRNYGYTF

abundance: -
j_gene: TRBJ2-7
d_gene: -
len: 12
v_gene: TRBV20-1
CDR3nt: TGCAGTGCTAGTTGGGGGAATAGAGAGCAGTACTTC
CDR3aa: CSASWGNREQYF

abundance: -
j_gene: TRBJ2-1
d_gene: TRBD2
len: 20
v_gene: TRBV9
CDR3nt: TGTGCCAGCAGCGTCCTAGCGGGATTCTCCGGGGCCCTCTCCTACAATGAGCAGTTCTTC
CDR3aa: CASSVLAGFSGALSYNEQFF

abundance: many
j_gene: TRBJ1-2
d_gene: -
len: 12
v_gene: TRBV18
CDR3nt: TGTGCCAGCTCACCGAAGGGAAATGGCTACACCTTC
CDR3aa: CASSPKGNGYTF

abundance: many
j_gene: TRBJ1-2
d_gene: -
len: 15
v_gene: TRBV28
CDR3nt: TGTGCCAGCAGTAGCCCCGGGTCGTTAGGCTATGGCTACACCTTC
CDR3aa: CASSSPGSLGYGYTF

abundance: -
j_gene: TRBJ1-6
d_gene: TRBD1
len: 14
v_gene: TRBV7-6
CDR3nt: TGTGCCAGCAGCTCAGGGGGACTCTGGTCACCCCTCCACTTT
CDR3aa: CASSSGGLWSPLHF

abundance: few
j_gene: TRBJ2-1
d_gene: TRBD1
len: 13
v_gene: TRBV5-4
CDR3nt: TGTGCCAGCAGCCGGGACAGCCGCAGGGAGCAGTTCTTC
CDR3aa: CASSRDSRREQFF

abundance: -
j_gene: TRBJ2-2
d_gene: -
len: 14
v_gene: TRBV6-1
CDR3nt: TGTGCCAGCGGGGCTGGGTTGAGGGCCGGGGAGCTGTTTTTT
CDR3aa: CASGAGLRAGELFF

abundance: many
j_gene: TRBJ1-2
d_gene: TRBD1
len: 14
v_gene: TRBV20-1
CDR3nt: TGCAGTGCTACTTCAGGGGGGATGATGTATGGCTACACCTTC
CDR3aa: CSATSGGMMYGYTF

abundance: many
j_gene: TRBJ1-2
d_gene: -
len: 14
v_gene: TRBV20-1
CDR3nt: TGCAGTGCTAGGAGAGGGTGGGACGACTATGGCTACACCTTC
CDR3aa: CSARRGWDDYGYTF

abundance: -
j_gene: TRBJ2-3
d_gene: -
len: 14
v_gene: TRBV12-3/TRBV12-4
CDR3nt: TGTGCCAGCAGTACCGGGACTTTTACAGATACGCAGTATTTT
CDR3aa: CASSTGTFTDTQYF

abundance: many
j_gene: TRBJ1-6
d_gene: TRBD1
len: 16
v_gene: TRBV2
CDR3nt: TGTGCCAGCAGTGGGGCCGGGACAGGGTTTTATTCACCCCTCCACTTT
CDR3aa: CASSGAGTGFYSPLHF

abundance: -
j_gene: TRBJ1-6
d_gene: -
len: 13
v_gene: TRBV6-1
CDR3nt: TGTGCCAGCAGGCCGCCCCAAGATTCACCCCTCCACTTT
CDR3aa: CASRPPQDSPLHF

abundance: many
j_gene: TRBJ1-1
d_gene: -
len: 15
v_gene: TRBV5-1
CDR3nt: TGCGCCAGCAGCCTTGGTCTCGCCCTGGGGACTGAAGCTTTCTTT
CDR3aa: CASSLGLALGTEAFF

abundance: many
j_gene: TRBJ1-1
d_gene: -
len: 13
v_gene: TRBV6-5
CDR3nt: TGTGCCAGCAGTTACGGTCGGGGATCTGAAGCTTTCTTT
CDR3aa: CASSYGRGSEAFF

abundance: -
j_gene: TRBJ1-5
d_gene: TRBD1
len: 17
v_gene: TRBV13
CDR3nt: TGTGCCAGCAGCTTAAATCGACAGGGGGGGGGCAATCAGCCCCAGCATTTT
CDR3aa: CASSLNRQGGGNQPQHF

abundance: many
j_gene: TRBJ1-1
d_gene: -
len: 14
v_gene: TRBV19
CDR3nt: TGTGCCAGTTGCGACCCCGGGGGGCACCCTGAAGCTTTCTTT
CDR3aa: CASCDPGGHPEAFF

abundance: many
j_gene: TRBJ1-5
d_gene: -
len: 14
v_gene: TRBV15
CDR3nt: TGTGCCACCAGCAGAGATTATAAGGATCAGCCCCAGCATTTT
CDR3aa: CATSRDYKDQPQHF

abundance: -
j_gene: TRBJ2-5
d_gene: -
len: 15
v_gene: TRBV20-1
CDR3nt: TGCAGTGCTAGAGGGGGTCCAGGGGGGGTGGAGACCCAGTACTTC
CDR3aa: CSARGGPGGVETQYF

abundance: many
j_gene: TRBJ2-3
d_gene: -
len: 12
v_gene: TRBV20-1
CDR3nt: TGCAGTGCTAGAGACCGCACAGATACGCAGTATTTT
CDR3aa: CSARDRTDTQYF

abundance: many
j_gene: TRBJ1-1
d_gene: -
len: 12
v_gene: TRBV12-3/TRBV12-4
CDR3nt: TGTGCCAGCAGACTCGGCAGCATTGAAGCTTTCTTT
CDR3aa: CASRLGSIEAFF

abundance: many
j_gene: TRBJ1-1
d_gene: -
len: 13
v_gene: TRBV2
CDR3nt: TGTGCCAGCAGTCTTGATGGGGGGATTGAAGCTTTCTTT
CDR3aa: CASSLDGGIEAFF

abundance: many
j_gene: TRBJ1-1
d_gene: -
len: 14
v_gene: TRBV29-1
CDR3nt: TGCAGCGTTGCTGAAACCAGGATGGACACTGAAGCTTTCTTT
CDR3aa: CSVAETRMDTEAFF

abundance: many
j_gene: TRBJ2-2
d_gene: TRBD2
len: 17
v_gene: TRBV7-2
CDR3nt: TGTGCCAGCAGGAAAACTAGCGGGAGCTTGAACACCGGGGAGCTGTTTTTT
CDR3aa: CASRKTSGSLNTGELFF

abundance: many
j_gene: TRBJ2-1
d_gene: -
len: 13
v_gene: TRBV5-5
CDR3nt: TGTGCCAGCAGCTTGCCCACCCTTAATGAGCAGTTCTTC
CDR3aa: CASSLPTLNEQFF

abundance: -
j_gene: TRBJ2-6
d_gene: -
len: 17
v_gene: TRBV11-3
CDR3nt: TGTGCCAGCAGCAGTACCAGGTTCAGCTCTGGGGCCAACGTCCTGACTTTC
CDR3aa: CASSSTRFSSGANVLTF

abundance: many
j_gene: TRBJ2-5
d_gene: TRBD2
len: 20
v_gene: TRBV7-2
CDR3nt: TGTGCCAGCAGCCCGCCGTTAGGTGGGGGACTAGCGGGAGAAGAGGAGACCCAGTACTTC
CDR3aa: CASSPPLGGGLAGEEETQYF